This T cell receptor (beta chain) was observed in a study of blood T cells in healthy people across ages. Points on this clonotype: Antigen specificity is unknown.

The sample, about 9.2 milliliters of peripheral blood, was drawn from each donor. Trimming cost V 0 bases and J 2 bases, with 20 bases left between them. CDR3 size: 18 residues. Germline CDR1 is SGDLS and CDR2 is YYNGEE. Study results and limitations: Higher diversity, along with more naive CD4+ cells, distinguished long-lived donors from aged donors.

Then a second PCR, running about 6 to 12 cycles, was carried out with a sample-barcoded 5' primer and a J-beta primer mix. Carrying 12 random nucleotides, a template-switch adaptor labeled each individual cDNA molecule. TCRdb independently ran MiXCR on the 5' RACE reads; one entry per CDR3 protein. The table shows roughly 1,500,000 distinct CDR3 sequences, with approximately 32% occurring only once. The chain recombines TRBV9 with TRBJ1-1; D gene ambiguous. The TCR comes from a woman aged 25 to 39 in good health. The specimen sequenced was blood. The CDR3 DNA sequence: TGTGCCAGCAGCGTAGATTCTGTAGACGACTACTCCAACACTGAAGCTTTCTTT. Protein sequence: CASSVDSVDDYSNTEAFF.